This entry lists 15 T cell receptor beta chains sequenced from one sample in a study of beta chain features in type 1 diabetes. Study conclusions and caveats: TCRB CDR3s were moderately but significantly shorter in Type 1 diabetes patients in all four CD4+ subsets.

All of the isolated RNA was reverse transcribed, so expressed TCRB transcripts were sequenced. Repertoires were generated with immunoSEQ multiplex PCR, while TCRdb's copy carries only in-frame clones and drops some. The table records around 300,000 clones, about 15% of them present only once. Antigens of these TCRs are unknown. What was sequenced was naive CD4+ T cells from blood. These receptors originate from a young man with type 1 diabetes.

The chain recombines TRBV5-6 with TRBJ2-7; D is uncertain. The V gene lost 0 bases and the J gene lost 2 bases, with 6 bases spanning the gap. In germline, CDR1 is SGHDT, CDR2 YYEEEE. The CDR3 contains 13 residues. CDR3 residues: CASSLAGTYEQYF. CDR3 DNA sequence: TGTGCCAGCAGCTTGGCAGGAACCTACGAGCAGTACTTC.

The table lists this clone with a few counts. The chain has TRBV5-4 and TRBJ2-3; the match to TRBD1 covers 8 bases. Trimming removed 3 bases from V and 5 bases from J; junction bases left unmatched: 8. The length of the CDR3 is 15 residues. CDR1 is SGHNT, CDR2 YYREEE, per germline (reference sequence). The DNA for the CDR3 is TGTGCCAGCAGCTCCGGAGGACAGGGTGGAGATACGCAGTATTTT. Residues: CASSSGGQGGDTQYF.

This clone was seen a few times. In nucleotides, the CDR3 is TGCGCCAGCAGCTTGGTGGGGACAGGGGAGTCGGAGACCCAGTACTTC. Residues: CASSLVGTGESETQYF. The V and J genes are TRBV5-1 and TRBJ2-5, with 10 positions matching TRBD1. The CDR3 has 16 amino acids. The junction had 7 bases not matched to a gene; V was cut back by 0 bases and J by 5 bases. The germline gives CDR1 SGHRS, CDR2 YFSETQ.

This clone was seen a handful of times. The chain is built from TRBV7-2 and TRBJ2-1; a possible D gene is TRBD2 (7 bases). V dropped 1 base and J dropped 8 bases, with 12 bases sitting between them. CDR3 length equals 14 residues. Germline lookup yields CDR1 SGHTA and CDR2 FQGNSA. Here the CDR3 DNA reads TGTGCCAGCAGCTTAGTCGGGGGGCCGGATGAGCAGTTCTTC. Translation: CASSLVGGPDEQFF.

The chain recombines TRBV29-1 with TRBJ2-5; D unresolved. Germline-derived CDR1 and CDR2 are SQVTM and ANQGSEA. The V and J ends lost 4 bases and 4 bases respectively, with 13 bases between them. The CDR3 runs to 13 residues. The CDR3 bases are TGCAGCGTTGTGGGTTGGTCGGGAGAGACCCAGTACTTC. Its translation: CSVVGWSGETQYF.

This chain links TRBV18 with TRBJ2-7; a possible D gene is TRBD2 (5 bases). The length of the CDR3 is 14 residues. Trimming pared 0 bases from V and 3 bases from J, leaving 9 bases between. CDR1 and CDR2 from the germline V gene are KGHSH and LQKENI. The CDR3: CASSPPSGDYEQYF. Written as DNA, the CDR3 is TGTGCCAGCTCACCACCGTCCGGGGACTACGAGCAGTACTTC.

The V call is TRBV5-4, the J call TRBJ2-7; no clear D. The V end was cut by 5 bases, the J end by 2 bases, with 14 bases between. The CDR3 sequence is 14 residues long. Germline V gene sequence: CDR1 SGHNT, CDR2 YYREEE (reference sequence). CDR3 coding DNA: TGTGCCAGCAGTCAGGCCAGCCTAACCTACGAGCAGTACTTC. Translated, it gives CASSQASLTYEQYF.

The V and J genes are TRBV7-9 and TRBJ2-1; 12 nucleotides match TRBD2. Per the germline V gene, CDR1 is SEHNR and CDR2 is FQNEAQ (reference sequence). CDR3 length: 18 amino acids. The ends lost 0 bases at V and 2 bases at J; junction bases unmatched: 5. The CDR3 region is CASSLASGLAGTYNEQFF. The CDR3 DNA follows: TGTGCCAGCAGCTTAGCGAGTGGACTAGCGGGGACCTACAATGAGCAGTTCTTC.

The chain joins TRBV7-2 to TRBJ1-2, with 10 nucleotides matching TRBD1. V trimming: 4 bases; J trimming: 4 bases; junction bases outside the gene matches: 6. The V gene's germline CDR1 is SGHTA and CDR2 FQGNSA. This CDR3 spans 15 amino acids. CDR3 sequence (DNA): TGTGCCAGCAGCTGGCGGACAGGGGGGCTCTATGGCTACACCTTC. This encodes CASSWRTGGLYGYTF. The variable domain in full, with the rest retrieved from reference TRBV7-2 and TRBJ1-2, is GAGVSQSPSNKVTEKGKDVELRCDPISGHTALYWYRQSLGQGLEFLIYFQGNSAPDKSGLPSDRFSAERTGGSVSTLTIQRTQQEDSAVYLCASSWRTGGLYGYTFGSGTRLTVV.

The rearrangement joins TRBV6-1 to TRBJ1-2, with TRBD1 matching over 10 bases. The CDR3 is 14 amino acids. Germline loops: CDR1 MNHNS, CDR2 SASEGT. With 10 bases clipped from V and 7 bases from J, the junction kept 12 bases outside the gene matches. CDR3 in amino acids: CATQRGQGSGGYTF. The CDR3 nucleotides are TGTGCCACCCAACGGGGACAGGGGAGTGGTGGCTACACCTTC.

In its sample, this clone was seen a few times. This chain links TRBV30 with TRBJ1-2, with D possibly TRBD1 on 5 matching bases. V was shortened by 4 bases and J by 6 bases, with 15 bases between the two germline ends. The CDR3 sequence is 13 residues long. Germline values: CDR1 GTSNPN, CDR2 SVGIG (reference sequence). For the CDR3, the DNA is TGTGCCTGGACCATAGGGGCAGGCGATGGCTACACCTTC. Translating it yields CAWTIGAGDGYTF.

This clone has a handful of counts. The rearrangement uses TRBV7-9 and TRBJ2-5; 8 bases fit TRBD1. CDR3 length: 15 amino acids. Germline CDR1 and CDR2: SEHNR and FQNEAQ (reference sequence). Unmatched junction bases numbered 8, after V lost 6 bases and J lost 2 bases. This CDR3 reads CASSSTGALQETQYF. As DNA, the CDR3 is TGTGCCAGCAGTTCGACAGGGGCCCTACAAGAGACCCAGTACTTC.

This clone has a handful of counts. This chain connects TRBV15 to TRBJ2-6; TRBD2 aligns across 7 bases. There are 17 residues in the CDR3. The ends lost 5 bases at V and 0 bases at J; junction bases unmatched: 7. Germline V gene lookup returns CDR1 LNHNV and CDR2 YYDKDF (reference sequence). The CDR3 coding sequence is TGTGCCACCAGCCGGGGAGGGTTGTCCTCTGGGGCCAACGTCCTGACTTTC. This sequence encodes CATSRGGLSSGANVLTF.

This clone was detected only a few times. This chain uses TRBV2 with TRBJ1-1, with a weak D call TRBD1 (6 bases). Germline V gene sequence: CDR1 SNHLY, CDR2 FYNNEI. The V end was cut by 4 bases, the J end by 3 bases, with 15 bases between. CDR3 length: 15 residues. The CDR3 sequence: CASSVGTFGYTEAFF. In nucleotides, the CDR3 is TGTGCCAGCAGTGTCGGGACATTTGGCTACACTGAAGCTTTCTTT.

This clone was detected a few times. The V and J genes are TRBV5-1 and TRBJ1-1; 7 nucleotides agree with TRBD1. CDR1 and CDR2 (germline): SGHRS, YFSETQ. V dropped 1 base and J dropped 0; count of bases not matched to a gene: 6. This CDR3 spans 16 amino acids. The DNA of the CDR3 is TGCGCCAGCAGCTTGATCCGGACAGGAGTGAACACTGAAGCTTTCTTT. Encoded protein: CASSLIRTGVNTEAFF.